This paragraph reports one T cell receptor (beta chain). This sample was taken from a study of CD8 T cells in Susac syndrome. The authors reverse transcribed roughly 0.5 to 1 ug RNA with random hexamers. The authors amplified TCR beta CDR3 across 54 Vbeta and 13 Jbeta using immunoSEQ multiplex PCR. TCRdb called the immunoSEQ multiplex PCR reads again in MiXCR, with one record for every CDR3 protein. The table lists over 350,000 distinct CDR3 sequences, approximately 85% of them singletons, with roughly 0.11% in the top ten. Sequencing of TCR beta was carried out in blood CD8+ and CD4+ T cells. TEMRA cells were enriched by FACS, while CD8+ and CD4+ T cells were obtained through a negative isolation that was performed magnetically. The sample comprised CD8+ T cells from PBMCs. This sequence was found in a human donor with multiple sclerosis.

This CDR3 is CASSLGGRVAGELFF. The CDR3 DNA reads TGTGCCAGCAGCTTGGGAGGGCGAGTCGCCGGGGAGCTGTTTTTT. V and J are TRBV11-3 and TRBJ2-2; 7 bases are a match to TRBD2. This CDR3 has 15 amino acids. Germline CDR1 reads SGHNT; CDR2 reads YENEEA. J gave up 6 bases and V 3 bases, and 7 bases lay outside the gene matches.